These 25 T cell receptor beta chains came from one sample sequenced in a study of Graves' ophthalmopathy and Graves' hyperthyroidism. As the template, RNA transcripts were used to amplify TCR beta CDR3 regions. Second-round multiplex PCR came after first-round RT-PCR with HTBI primers. TCRdb reanalysed the multiplex PCR reads using MiXCR and keeps one entry per CDR3 protein. The table has 400,000 to 450,000 distinct CDR3 sequences, roughly 20% seen once. Sequencing was done on a sample of peripheral blood. The receptors come from a woman in her late teens or twenties with stable Graves' hyperthyroidism.

This clonotype was counted ten times or more. V and J are TRBV7-3 and TRBJ2-2; D is ambiguous. V gave up 2 bases and J gave up 0 bases, with 4 bases separating them. Germline-derived CDR1 and CDR2 are SGHTA and FQGTGA. The CDR3 covers 14 residues. The DNA of the CDR3 is TGTGCCAGCAGCTTAGCGCCGAACACCGGGGAGCTGTTTTTT. It encodes CASSLAPNTGELFF.

This clonotype was detected only a few times. The chain is built from TRBV27 and TRBJ1-1; TRBD1 might be the D (5 bases). This CDR3 comprises 15 residues. The germline V and J ends were trimmed by 4 bases and 5 bases, with 17 bases remaining between them. Germline-derived CDR1 and CDR2 are MNHEY and SMNVEV (reference sequence). DNA of the CDR3: TGTGCCAGCAGTTCCCCGGGACGGAGTCCTACTGAAGCTTTCTTT. As protein: CASSSPGRSPTEAFF.

This clonotype was seen repeatedly, ten times or more. The DNA of the CDR3 is TGTGCCAGCAGCTTAGACAGGGGACGATACCCTAACTATGGCTACACCTTC. Translating gives CASSLDRGRYPNYGYTF. The V and J genes are TRBV11-1 and TRBJ1-2, with 7 bases matching TRBD1. This CDR3 is 17 amino acids long. CDR1 and CDR2 (germline): SGHAT, FQDESV (reference sequence). Trimming cost V 1 base and J 0 bases; bases outside gene matches: 8.

This clonotype was seen repeatedly, ten times or more. This chain uses TRBV6-1 with TRBJ2-7, with a weak D call TRBD2 (6 bases). V lost 5 bases to trimming and J lost 0 bases, with 11 bases between them. Per the germline V gene, CDR1 is MNHNS and CDR2 is SASEGT. This CDR3 region has 14 residues. CDR3 bases: TGTGCCAGCAGTCTTCTAGCGAGCTCCTACGAGCAGTACTTC. This translates into CASSLLASSYEQYF.

This clonotype was found many times. The chain is built from TRBV30 and TRBJ1-2; D unclear. Deletions cut 1 base from V and 1 base from J, with 10 bases between. CDR3 size: 14 residues. From germline, CDR1 is GTSNPN and CDR2 SVGIG (reference sequence). The CDR3 DNA reads as TGTGCCTGGAGTGGGGCGCGAGTTAACTATGGCTACACCTTC. It is translated as CAWSGARVNYGYTF.

This clonotype showed up many times. CDR3 nucleotides: TGCAGTGCTCTCCGACAGGGAGGGGGCTACACCTTC. Its protein product is CSALRQGGGYTF. The chain carries TRBV20-1 and TRBJ1-2; 7 positions agree with TRBD1. In germline, CDR1 is DFQATT, CDR2 SNEGSKA (reference sequence). The CDR3 totals 12 residues. Unmatched junction bases numbered 8, after V lost 5 bases and J lost 8 bases.

J is TRBJ2-5 and V is TRBV5-1; 9 bases fit TRBD1. Germline-derived CDR1 and CDR2 are SGHRS and YFSETQ. The junction had 14 bases not matched to a gene; V was cut back by 4 bases and J by 4 bases. CDR3 size: 17 residues. The CDR3 is CASSPIFGTGNTETQYF. The CDR3 coding sequence is TGCGCCAGCAGCCCAATTTTCGGGACAGGGAATACAGAGACCCAGTACTTC. Together with reference TRBV5-1 and TRBJ2-5, the CDR3 gives the full variable domain: KAGVTQTPRYLIKTRGQQVTLSCSPISGHRSVSWYQQTPGQGLQFLFEYFSETQRNKGNFPGRFSGRQFSNSRSEMNVSTLELGDSALYLCASSPIFGTGNTETQYFGPGTRLLVL.

This clonotype was seen a single time. The CDR3 bases are TGTGCCAGCAGTCCGCCTCGGGGAGTTTATGGCTACACCTTC. Protein: CASSPPRGVYGYTF. The V and J genes are TRBV28 and TRBJ1-2; D is unresolved. The length of the CDR3 is 14 residues. CDR1 and CDR2 from the germline V gene are MDHEN and SYDVKM. The V and J ends lost 5 bases and 5 bases respectively, with 15 bases between them.

This clonotype showed up many times. V usage is TRBV20-1 and J usage is TRBJ1-5; D is ambiguous. The CDR3 runs to 15 residues. The V end was cut by 3 bases, the J end by 2 bases, with 14 bases between. CDR1 is DFQATT and CDR2 is SNEGSKA in the germline V gene (reference sequence). The CDR3 DNA sequence: TGCAGTGCTAGTGCCCTCTCCCGACGCAATCAGCCCCAGCATTTT. Residues: CSASALSRRNQPQHF.

This clonotype has ten or more counts. This chain uses TRBV28 with TRBJ2-5; 8 positions match TRBD1. Germline values: CDR1 MDHEN, CDR2 SYDVKM. V was pared by 8 bases and J by 3 bases, with 2 bases of the junction left unmatched. The length of the CDR3 is 12 residues. The CDR3 coding sequence is TGTGCCAGCGGACAGGGTAAAGAGACCCAGTACTTC. This encodes CASGQGKETQYF.

This clonotype was seen at least ten times. The V gene is TRBV7-8, the J gene TRBJ2-7; 8 positions match TRBD2. From germline, CDR1 is SGHVS and CDR2 FQNEAQ. The CDR3 has 13 residues. The ends lost 5 bases at V and 7 bases at J; junction bases unmatched: 7. The CDR3, as DNA: TGTGCCAGCAGCGTTACTAGCGGCGGGGAGCAGTACTTC. Translating it yields CASSVTSGGEQYF.

This clonotype was observed many times. This chain connects TRBV5-1 to TRBJ2-7; D call uncertain. Germline V gene sequence: CDR1 SGHRS, CDR2 YFSETQ. Trimming left V 2 bases short and J 0 bases short, with 15 bases between. The CDR3 spans 16 residues. CDR3 region: CASSLITRRSSYEQYF. CDR3 bases: TGCGCCAGCAGCTTAATTACTCGGCGGTCCTCCTACGAGCAGTACTTC.

This clonotype showed up many times. V usage is TRBV11-2 and J usage is TRBJ2-7; D possibly corresponds to TRBD2 (5 bases). The germline V gene has CDR1 SGHAT and CDR2 FQNNGV. The V end was cut by 5 bases, the J end by 1 base, with 12 bases between. CDR3 length equals 14 residues. Written as DNA, the CDR3 is TGTGCCAGCAGCGCAGGACTGAGGTCCTACGAGCAGTACTTC. Residues: CASSAGLRSYEQYF. Using reference TRBV11-2 and TRBJ2-7 for the parts outside the CDR3, the full variable domain is EAGVAQSPRYKIIEKRQSVAFWCNPISGHATLYWYQQILGQGPKLLIQFQNNGVVDDSQLPKDRFSAERLKGVDSTLKIQPAKLEDSAVYLCASSAGLRSYEQYFGPGTRLTVT.

This clonotype was found many times. This rearrangement joins TRBV2 to TRBJ2-7; 9 bases agree with TRBD2. V gave up 6 bases and J gave up 3 bases; unmatched junction bases: 6. CDR3 length equals 14 residues. CDR1 SNHLY and CDR2 FYNNEI come from the germline V gene. The CDR3 sequence is CASSQTTSGYEQYF. DNA of the CDR3: TGTGCCAGCAGCCAAACGACTAGCGGCTACGAGCAGTACTTC.

This clonotype was counted many times. The gene calls are TRBV12-3 or TRBV12-4 and TRBJ1-5; possibly TRBD1 for D (5 bases). The CDR3 is made up of 15 amino acids. V was clipped by 5 bases and J by 5 bases, with 16 bases between them. DNA of the CDR3: TGTGCCAGCAGTCCAGGCCGGGACCGAGATCAGCCCCAGCATTTT. It codes for CASSPGRDRDQPQHF.

This clonotype was observed at least ten times. The chain links TRBV2 to TRBJ2-5, with D maybe TRBD1 (6 bases). CDR1 is SNHLY, CDR2 FYNNEI, per germline. This CDR3 contains 14 residues. V dropped 4 bases and J dropped 2 bases, with 11 bases sitting between them. The DNA for the CDR3 is TGTGCCAGCAGTGTTACAGGGTGGCAAGAGACCCAGTACTTC. This translates into CASSVTGWQETQYF.

This clonotype was found many times. The chain uses TRBV20-1 and TRBJ1-6; no definite D call. Trimming removed 0 bases at V and 0 bases at J, with 9 bases between. Germline CDR1 and CDR2: DFQATT and SNEGSKA (reference sequence). The CDR3 extends over 16 amino acids. In DNA, the CDR3 is TGCAGTGCTAGAGATTTTCGGAGCTCCTATAATTCACCCCTCCACTTT. Amino acid sequence: CSARDFRSSYNSPLHF.

This clonotype was observed a handful of times. The chain couples TRBV14 to TRBJ1-5, with a weak D call TRBD1 (5 bases). The CDR3 runs to 14 residues. V shed 10 bases and J shed 4 bases, with 17 bases lying between them. In germline, CDR1 is SGHDN, CDR2 FVKESK. CDR3 region: CATMGVGANQPQHF. The DNA of the CDR3 is TGTGCCACCATGGGGGTAGGGGCGAATCAGCCCCAGCATTTT.

This clonotype was seen at least ten times. The gene calls are TRBV6-2 or TRBV6-3 and TRBJ1-5; 9 bases are shared with TRBD1. The V and J ends lost 6 bases and 5 bases, in that order; junction bases with no gene match: 14. The CDR3 extends over 17 amino acids. Germline V gene data show CDR1 as MNHEY and CDR2 as SVGEGT. Written as DNA, the CDR3 is TGTGCCAGCAGGCAGCTTCCGGGACAGGGTAGGGATCAGCCCCAGCATTTT. Translation: CASRQLPGQGRDQPQHF.

This clonotype was detected only a few times. This chain connects TRBV5-1 to TRBJ2-5; 12 bases align to TRBD2. This CDR3 is 17 amino acids long. Per germline, CDR1 SGHRS and CDR2 YFSETQ. V was pared by 4 bases and J by 4 bases, with 11 bases of the junction left unmatched. Here the CDR3 DNA reads TGCGCCAGCAGCGAAAGTATGACTAGCGGGAGTCGAGAGACCCAGTACTTC. Protein product: CASSESMTSGSRETQYF.

This clonotype was counted at least ten times. The CDR3 sequence: CASSLVRTGGNQPQHF. CDR3 DNA: TGCGCCAGCAGCTTGGTTAGGACAGGGGGCAATCAGCCCCAGCATTTT. The chain recombines TRBV5-1 with TRBJ1-5, with 9 bases matching TRBD1. The CDR3 spans 16 residues. Per the germline V gene, CDR1 is SGHRS and CDR2 is YFSETQ. The ends lost 0 bases at V and 2 bases at J; junction bases unmatched: 3.

This clonotype was counted at least ten times. This rearrangement joins TRBV6-2 or TRBV6-3 to TRBJ2-5, with 10 bases matching TRBD2. The germline V gene encodes CDR1 MNHEY and CDR2 SVGEGT. V gave up 5 bases and J gave up 6 bases; unmatched junction bases: 9. The length of the CDR3 is 15 residues. CDR3 in amino acids: CASSPLAGVGKTQYF. DNA of the CDR3: TGTGCCAGCAGTCCGCTAGCGGGAGTCGGAAAGACCCAGTACTTC.

In its sample, this clonotype was seen many times. The rearrangement links TRBV5-1 to TRBJ2-7, with TRBD1 matching over 7 bases. Germline V gene data show CDR1 as SGHRS and CDR2 as YFSETQ. With 4 bases clipped from V and 7 bases from J, the junction kept 14 bases outside the gene matches. There are 15 residues in the CDR3. In nucleotides, the CDR3 is TGCGCCAGCAGCGGAACGGGACAGAACCTACGGGAGCAGTACTTC. Its translation is CASSGTGQNLREQYF.

This clonotype appeared many times. At one of its ends the junction is not consistent with the germline gene, which may arise from a read error. The V gene is TRBV12-3 or TRBV12-4, the J gene TRBJ2-4; 8 bases match TRBD1. The CDR3 extends over 12 amino acids. The CDR3 loop reads CATRTGKNIKYF. The CDR3 DNA reads as TGTGCCACCAGGACAGGGAAGAACATTAAGTACTTC.

The chain is built from TRBV7-2 and TRBJ2-7, with 9 nucleotides matching TRBD2. Germline CDR1 SGHTA, CDR2 FQGNSA. The CDR3 extends over 13 amino acids. With 7 bases clipped from V and 7 bases from J, the junction kept 8 bases outside the gene matches. The CDR3 loop is CASIAAGGREQYF. CDR3 sequence (DNA): TGTGCCAGCATCGCAGCGGGAGGAAGGGAGCAGTACTTC.